These 21 T cell receptor beta chains share one sample of origin, sequenced in a study of cytomegalovirus exposure and HLA in healthy donors. Profiling relied on immunoSEQ multiplex PCR, and the TCRdb table lists in-frame clones only, not all of them. The data hold more than 110,000 clones, with 94% observed a single time. The sample consisted of PBMCs. The receptors shown here come from a young man in good health and CMV-seropositive.

This chain uses TRBV2 with TRBJ1-4; D remains unclear. Between the trimmed V and J ends, which lost 2 bases and 2 bases, there was a span of 9 bases. CDR3 length: 15 residues. Germline V gives CDR1 SNHLY, CDR2 FYNNEI. The CDR3 spells CASSERGRTNEKLFF. In DNA form, the CDR3 reads TGTGCCAGCAGTGAACGTGGCAGGACTAATGAAAAACTGTTTTTT.

This chain uses TRBV15 with TRBJ1-2; 12 nucleotides agree with TRBD1. This CDR3 region has 15 residues. Looked up from germline, CDR1 is LNHNV and CDR2 is YYDKDF (reference sequence). Germline trimming cut 3 bases from V and 5 bases from J; bases unmatched to any gene: 4. The CDR3 protein is CATSRGTGGEYGYTF. As DNA, the CDR3 is TGTGCCACCAGCAGGGGGACAGGGGGCGAGTATGGCTACACCTTC. Drawing the rest from reference TRBV15 and TRBJ1-2, the complete variable domain is DAMVIQNPRYQVTQFGKPVTLSCSQTLNHNVMYWYQQKSSQAPKLLFHYYDKDFNNEADTPDNFQSRRPNTSFCFLDIRSPGLGDTAMYLCATSRGTGGEYGYTFGSGTRLTVV.

This clone was detected a few times. This specimen includes other DNA sequences encoding the same CDR3. This rearrangement joins TRBV19 to TRBJ2-7; 11 bases are shared with TRBD1. With V trimmed by 5 bases and J by 0 bases, 3 bases remained unmatched. The CDR3 has 15 residues. Germline values: CDR1 LNHDA, CDR2 SQIVND (reference sequence). This chain's CDR3 is CASSAGTGGSYEQYF. CDR3 in DNA: TGTGCCAGTAGTGCCGGGACAGGGGGCTCCTACGAGCAGTACTTC.

This sequence joins TRBV4-1 and TRBJ2-7, with D possibly matching TRBD2 (5 bases). The germline V gene encodes CDR1 MGHRA and CDR2 YSYEKL. The germline V and J ends were trimmed by 0 bases and 2 bases, with 20 bases remaining between them. The CDR3 consists of 18 residues. CDR3 region: CASSQDPPEGASTYEQYF. CDR3 coding DNA: TGCGCCAGCAGCCAAGATCCCCCAGAGGGCGCCTCTACCTACGAGCAGTACTTC.

The rearrangement links TRBV9 to TRBJ2-5; D unresolved. The CDR3 sequence is 14 residues long. The V end was cut by 0 bases, the J end by 2 bases, with 8 bases between. In germline, CDR1 is SGDLS, CDR2 YYNGEE. CDR3 nucleotides: TGTGCCAGCAGCGTAGCCGCAGGTCAAGAGACCCAGTACTTC. It translates to CASSVAAGQETQYF.

The J gene is TRBJ2-2, the V gene TRBV27, with unresolved D. V was cut by 3 bases and J by 3 bases, with 5 bases left in between. The CDR3 has 13 residues. Germline V CDR1 and CDR2: MNHEY, SMNVEV (reference sequence). In DNA, the CDR3 is TGTGCCAGCAGTTTTTTAGACACCGGGGAGCTGTTTTTT. As protein: CASSFLDTGELFF.

The chain recombines TRBV27 with TRBJ2-7; 8 bases agree with TRBD1. CDR3 length equals 15 residues. The junction had 9 bases not matched to a gene; V was cut back by 6 bases and J by 2 bases. Germline assignment: CDR1 MNHEY and CDR2 SMNVEV (reference sequence). The CDR3 region is CASRLRDRLPYEQYF. CDR3 in DNA: TGTGCCAGCAGACTCCGGGACAGGTTACCCTACGAGCAGTACTTC.

This clone occurred once. This chain uses TRBV5-4 with TRBJ2-5; tentatively, D is TRBD1 (5 bases). The V gene's germline CDR1 is SGHNT and CDR2 YYREEE (reference sequence). V was pared by 7 bases and J by 1 base, with 8 bases between. There are 12 residues in the CDR3. CDR3 amino acids: CASGAVQETQYF. As DNA, the CDR3 is TGTGCCAGCGGGGCAGTCCAAGAGACCCAGTACTTC.

The chain recombines TRBV2 with TRBJ2-7, with D possibly TRBD1 on 6 matching bases. Per germline, CDR1 SNHLY and CDR2 FYNNEI. CDR3 length equals 14 residues. V was pared by 5 bases and J by 6 bases, with 17 bases between. CDR3 sequence (DNA): TGTGCCAGCAGTATTACACAGGGTCAGGGCGAGCAGTACTTC. Translation: CASSITQGQGEQYF.

CDR3 coding DNA: TGTGCCAGCAGTTCCGACAGGCCTTCTGGAAACACCATATATTTT. This codes for CASSSDRPSGNTIYF. The genes are TRBV6-1 and TRBJ1-3, with D perhaps TRBD1 (6 bases). V lost 5 bases and J 1 base, leaving 12 bases between the germline ends. CDR1 MNHNS and CDR2 SASEGT come from the germline V gene. The CDR3 covers 15 residues.

This clone has just one count. The chain joins TRBV5-6 to TRBJ1-2; D unclear. V lost 0 bases, J lost 8 bases, and 8 bases lay in between. The CDR3 spans 12 residues. Germline V gene lookup returns CDR1 SGHDT and CDR2 YYEEEE. The CDR3 DNA reads TGTGCCAGCAGCTTGGACAGTTGGGGCTACACCTTC. Translated, it gives CASSLDSWGYTF.

The chain uses TRBV13 and TRBJ2-7; TRBD2 agrees at 14 bases. The V gene's germline CDR1 is PRHDT and CDR2 FYEKMQ (reference sequence). This CDR3 has 14 residues. V shed 5 bases and J 7 bases; nucleotides not matched to a gene: 4. CDR3 bases: TGTGCCAGCAGCCTCGGGACTAGCGGGAGTGAGCAGTACTTC. Translating gives CASSLGTSGSEQYF.

The chain is built from TRBV16 and TRBJ2-6; D not certain. Germline V gene lookup returns CDR1 KGHSY and CDR2 FQNENV. CDR3 length: 18 amino acids. V lost 6 bases and J lost 0, with 18 bases in between. As DNA, the CDR3 is TGTGCCAGCAGTCCGATTTTTTCCCCGCGCTCTGGGGCCAACGTCCTGACTTTC. This sequence encodes CASSPIFSPRSGANVLTF.

This chain joins TRBV18 and TRBJ2-7, with 7 bases lining up with TRBD2. The V gene end was trimmed by 0 bases and the J gene end by 4 bases; junction bases not matched to a gene: 12. This CDR3 region has 17 residues. In germline, CDR1 is KGHSH, CDR2 LQKENI. This chain's CDR3 is CASSPPVKEAGLYEQYF. The CDR3 nucleotides are TGTGCCAGCTCACCACCGGTTAAGGAAGCGGGACTTTACGAGCAGTACTTC.

This chain joins TRBV5-5 and TRBJ2-7; the match to TRBD2 covers 7 bases. The CDR3 runs to 15 residues. The trim removed 2 bases at V and 2 bases at J, leaving 7 bases unmatched. Per the germline V gene, CDR1 is SGHKS and CDR2 is YYEKEE (reference sequence). CDR3: CASSFSVGGPYEQYF. The CDR3 DNA follows: TGTGCCAGCAGCTTTAGTGTGGGAGGGCCCTACGAGCAGTACTTC.

The rearrangement links TRBV9 to TRBJ2-1; the match to TRBD2 covers 7 bases. J lost 9 bases, V lost 0 bases, and 6 bases had no gene match. Looked up from germline, CDR1 is SGDLS and CDR2 is YYNGEE. The CDR3 loop spans 14 amino acids. The CDR3 is CASSVVAGVGEQFF. The CDR3 nucleotides read TGTGCCAGCAGCGTAGTGGCGGGAGTTGGTGAGCAGTTCTTC.

The chain uses TRBV28 and TRBJ1-2; D remains unclear. Germline lookup yields CDR1 MDHEN and CDR2 SYDVKM. V gave up 5 bases and J gave up 3 bases, with 13 bases separating them. The CDR3 extends over 14 amino acids. The CDR3: CASSPFSTHYGYTF. In nucleotides, the CDR3 is TGTGCCAGCAGTCCTTTTAGTACCCACTATGGCTACACCTTC.

This clone occurred once. The rearrangement links TRBV5-6 to TRBJ2-1; D is unresolved. From germline, CDR1 is SGHDT and CDR2 YYEEEE. This CDR3 contains 14 residues. Trimming left V 1 base short and J 8 bases short, with 13 bases between. CDR3 region: CASSLSGQMDEQFF. CDR3 coding DNA: TGTGCCAGCAGCTTGTCTGGGCAGATGGATGAGCAGTTCTTC.

By share, this clone counts as medium-sized. V is TRBV21-1 and J is TRBJ1-6; no check of the table's D call, TRBD1, against the DNA was made. TRBV21-1 is a pseudogene. The CDR3 sequence is 16 residues long. CDR3 in amino acids: CASSKPGTGENSPLHF. The CDR3 DNA sequence: TGTGCCAGCAGCAAACCCGGGACAGGAGAGAATTCACCCCTCCACTTT.

This chain joins TRBV25-1 and TRBJ2-1; TRBD2 matches at 12 bases. The length of the CDR3 is 18 residues. V shed 0 bases, J shed 5 bases, and the junction held 8 bases outside the gene matches. Germline V gene data show CDR1 as MGHDK and CDR2 as SYGVNS. The CDR3 DNA follows: TGTGCCAGCAGTGAATACTACGAGACTAGCGGGAGCAACAATGAGCAGTTCTTC. Translated, it gives CASSEYYETSGSNNEQFF.

V and J are TRBV28 and TRBJ2-7; TRBD2 matches at 11 bases. V gave up 6 bases and J gave up 1 base; unmatched junction bases: 2. This CDR3 has 14 residues. Per germline, CDR1 MDHEN and CDR2 SYDVKM. For the CDR3, the DNA is TGTGCCAGCAGGGGGACTAGCGGTTCCTACGAGCAGTACTTC. Residues: CASRGTSGSYEQYF.